What follows are 30 T cell receptor beta chains derived from one specimen sequenced in a study of response to subunit inactivated influenza vaccine. TCRdb analysed the RT-PCR reads with MiXCR anew, one entry per CDR3 protein. The sample includes hundreds of thousands of distinct CDR3 sequences, approximately 13% of them seen just once. Sequencing used PBMCs from blood, obtained 14 days before vaccination. The source of these receptors is a man in his forties or fifties who received an inactivated influenza vaccine.

The table lists this clonotype with a few counts. The CDR3 DNA follows: TGCAGTGCTTTAGGAGTCTCTGGGGCCAACGTCCTGACTTTC. Its protein is CSALGVSGANVLTF. J is TRBJ2-6 and V is TRBV20-1; D is unclear. Trimming pared 5 bases from V and 0 bases from J, leaving 8 bases between. The CDR3 length is 14 residues. The germline gives CDR1 DFQATT, CDR2 SNEGSKA (reference sequence).

The rearrangement uses TRBV3-1 and TRBJ2-5; 10 bases agree with TRBD1. V lost 6 bases, J lost 1 base, and 14 bases stayed unmatched. Germline values: CDR1 LGHDT, CDR2 YNNKEL (reference sequence). The CDR3 totals 18 residues. CDR3 in amino acids: CASSIIPRDRGLQETQYF. CDR3 DNA sequence: TGTGCCAGCAGTATTATACCCCGGGACAGGGGACTCCAAGAGACCCAGTACTTC.

The genes are TRBV12-3 or TRBV12-4 and TRBJ2-5; TRBD2 matches 10 bases. Unmatched junction bases numbered 8, after V lost 3 bases and J lost 4 bases. This CDR3 spans 16 amino acids. Here the CDR3 reads CASSLSEASGGETQYF. The CDR3 nucleotides read TGTGCCAGCAGTTTGTCCGAGGCTAGCGGGGGAGAGACCCAGTACTTC.

The chain couples TRBV6-2 or TRBV6-3 to TRBJ1-1, with D possibly matching TRBD1 (5 bases). Germline V gene lookup returns CDR1 MNHEY and CDR2 SVGEGT. The CDR3 totals 14 residues. Deletions cut 7 bases from V and 1 base from J, with 13 bases between. CDR3 residues: CASNLWGSNTEAFF. For the CDR3, the DNA is TGTGCCAGCAACCTCTGGGGCTCGAACACTGAAGCTTTCTTT.

This clonotype was picked up a small number of times. The V call is TRBV30, the J call TRBJ2-7; D uncertain. Germline assignment: CDR1 GTSNPN and CDR2 SVGIG (reference sequence). Trimming took 3 bases from V and 0 from J, leaving 12 bases between them. The CDR3 totals 14 residues. In nucleotides, the CDR3 is TGTGCCTGGAGGCCATCCGGGCTCTCCTACGAGCAGTACTTC. Translating gives CAWRPSGLSYEQYF.

This chain links TRBV25-1 with TRBJ2-2; D is perhaps TRBD2 (5 bases). Germline-derived CDR1 and CDR2 are MGHDK and SYGVNS. CDR3 length: 16 residues. V gave up 8 bases and J gave up 2 bases, with 18 bases separating them. CDR3 loop: CASPSQERRNTGELFF. For the CDR3, the DNA is TGTGCCAGCCCATCCCAGGAGCGGCGCAACACCGGGGAGCTGTTTTTT. The variable domain in full, completed from reference TRBV25-1 and TRBJ2-2, reads EADIYQTPRYLVIGTGKKITLECSQTMGHDKMYWYQQDPGMELHLIHYSYGVNSTEKGDLSSESTVSRIRTEHFPLTLESARPSHTSQYLCASPSQERRNTGELFFGEGSRLTVL.

This sequence joins TRBV12-3 or TRBV12-4 and TRBJ2-5, with D perhaps given as TRBD1 or TRBD2 (5 bases each). The V gene lost 4 bases and the J gene lost 5 bases, with 14 bases spanning the gap. The CDR3 totals 14 residues. The CDR3 bases are TGTGCCAGCAGTTCGGGACGCGATAAGGAGACCCAGTACTTC. Its protein product is CASSSGRDKETQYF.

This clonotype occurred a few times. The chain is built from TRBV5-1 and TRBJ2-2; D not certain. The CDR3 sequence is 14 residues long. V was trimmed by 1 base and J by 5 bases, leaving 9 bases between them. Germline values: CDR1 SGHRS, CDR2 YFSETQ. The CDR3 protein is CASSLKPDTGELFF. The DNA for the CDR3 is TGCGCCAGCAGCTTGAAGCCGGATACCGGGGAGCTGTTTTTT.

In its sample, this clonotype was seen many times. The V gene is TRBV29-1, the J gene TRBJ2-7, with 8 bases that match TRBD2. The CDR3 is made up of 14 amino acids. Germline CDR1 SQVTM, CDR2 ANQGSEA. The trim removed 3 bases at V and 1 base at J, leaving 5 bases unmatched. CDR3 DNA: TGCAGCGTTGAGGGTCTAGCGGGTTCCTACGAGCAGTACTTC. Protein product: CSVEGLAGSYEQYF.

This clonotype occurred a few times. V usage is TRBV29-1 and J usage is TRBJ2-7; 8 bases are a match to TRBD1. The V and J ends lost 7 bases and 6 bases, in that order; junction bases with no gene match: 8. Germline V gives CDR1 SQVTM, CDR2 ANQGSEA. The CDR3 contains 12 residues. The CDR3 region has the DNA TGCAGCGGGGCCAGGGGGCTGGGCGAGCAGTACTTC. This gives the protein CSGARGLGEQYF.

This clonotype was found a few times. As DNA, the CDR3 is TGTGCCAGCAGAACTAGGGGCGGGAGCGGGAATGAGCAGTTCTTC. Translating it yields CASRTRGGSGNEQFF. This chain connects TRBV3-1 to TRBJ2-1, with 7 bases lining up with TRBD2. CDR3 length: 15 residues. Germline V CDR1 and CDR2: LGHDT, YNNKEL (reference sequence). J gave up 7 bases and V 6 bases, and 12 bases lay outside the gene matches.

V is TRBV15 and J is TRBJ2-2, with D hard to call. CDR1 and CDR2 from the germline V gene are LNHNV and YYDKDF (reference sequence). This CDR3 comprises 16 residues. Deletions cut 4 bases from V and 1 base from J, with 13 bases between. The CDR3: CATSTQGFWNTGELFF. In nucleotides, the CDR3 is TGTGCCACCAGCACCCAAGGTTTTTGGAACACCGGGGAGCTGTTTTTT.

The chain joins TRBV7-9 to TRBJ2-1; possible D gene TRBD2, 5 bases. This CDR3 comprises 15 residues. Deletions cut 5 bases from V and 5 bases from J, with 16 bases between. CDR1 SEHNR and CDR2 FQNEAQ come from the germline V gene (reference sequence). This CDR3 reads CASSQPGLGDNEQFF. The CDR3 DNA sequence: TGTGCCAGCAGCCAACCTGGGCTGGGAGACAATGAGCAGTTCTTC. Filled out from reference TRBV7-9 and TRBJ2-1, the complete variable domain reads DTGVSQNPRHKITKRGQNVTFRCDPISEHNRLYWYRQTLGQGPEFLTYFQNEAQLEKSRLLSDRFSAERPKGSFSTLEIQRTEQGDSAMYLCASSQPGLGDNEQFFGPGTRLTVL.

This clonotype was seen more than once but under ten times. The chain recombines TRBV14 with TRBJ2-5, with D perhaps matching TRBD1 (6 bases). CDR1 is SGHDN, CDR2 FVKESK, per germline. V was clipped by 1 base and J by 8 bases, with 11 bases between them. The CDR3 spans 13 residues. CDR3 nucleotides: TGTGCCAGCAGCCAAGGAGTGGGGGCAACCCAGTACTTC. Translating it yields CASSQGVGATQYF.

The genes are TRBV20-1 and TRBJ2-3; 8 bases line up with TRBD2. The V segment lost 3 bases and the J segment 5 bases; nucleotides outside the gene matches: 4. Per germline, CDR1 DFQATT and CDR2 SNEGSKA (reference sequence). The CDR3 totals 13 residues. For the CDR3, the DNA is TGCAGTGCTAGTACGGGAGGGGTAGATACGCAGTATTTT. Protein: CSASTGGVDTQYF.

This rearrangement joins TRBV9 to TRBJ2-7; D may be TRBD2 (5 bases). Trimming removed 0 bases at V and 2 bases at J, with 12 bases between. The germline gives CDR1 SGDLS, CDR2 YYNGEE. This CDR3 has 15 amino acids. CDR3 in amino acids: CASSVGGGFTYEQYF. CDR3 nucleotide sequence: TGTGCCAGCAGCGTAGGAGGAGGATTTACCTACGAGCAGTACTTC.

This clonotype was seen repeatedly, ten times or more. The V and J genes are TRBV12-3 or TRBV12-4 and TRBJ1-5; 9 nucleotides line up with TRBD1. There are 13 residues in the CDR3. V was clipped by 6 bases and J by 5 bases; unmatched bases: 2. CDR3 region: CASSWTGDQPQHF. The DNA for the CDR3 is TGTGCCAGCAGCTGGACAGGGGATCAGCCCCAGCATTTT.

The chain links TRBV27 to TRBJ2-2; D might be TRBD1 or TRBD2, each matching 5 bases. V gave up 6 bases and J gave up 11 bases, with 22 bases separating them. This CDR3 contains 15 residues. Germline V CDR1 and CDR2: MNHEY, SMNVEV (reference sequence). The CDR3 bases are TGTGCCAGCAGGGGACCGGGACGTCCGATAGGAGAGCTGTTTTTT. Protein: CASRGPGRPIGELFF.

The rearrangement links TRBV13 to TRBJ2-7; 7 bases are a match to TRBD1. Germline V gives CDR1 PRHDT, CDR2 FYEKMQ (reference sequence). This CDR3 is 15 amino acids long. Trimming at V came to 5 bases and at J to 0 bases, leaving 7 bases not matched to a gene. The CDR3 is CASSLTGRLSYEQYF. The CDR3 nucleotides read TGTGCCAGCAGCCTGACAGGGCGTCTCTCCTACGAGCAGTACTTC.

This chain uses TRBV29-1 with TRBJ2-7; D unclear. The germline CDR1 and CDR2 sequences are SQVTM and ANQGSEA. This CDR3 region has 13 residues. V shed 6 bases and J shed 2 bases, with 14 bases lying between them. CDR3 bases: TGCAGCGTAAGCACCTCGGCTGCCTACGAGCAGTACTTC. Translating gives CSVSTSAAYEQYF.

At least ten counts were recorded for this clonotype. This chain uses TRBV7-8 with TRBJ1-1; weak D call: TRBD1 (6 bases). V lost 5 bases to trimming and J lost 0 bases, with 10 bases between them. Germline values: CDR1 SGHVS, CDR2 FQNEAQ. CDR3 size: 14 residues. DNA for the CDR3: TGTGCCAGCAGCGTAAACAGGGTGAACACTGAAGCTTTCTTT. Translating gives CASSVNRVNTEAFF.

The rearrangement uses TRBV4-2 and TRBJ1-3; weak D call: TRBD1 (5 bases). The CDR3 loop spans 17 amino acids. Trimming took 1 base from V and 0 from J, leaving 13 bases between them. Germline V gene data show CDR1 as LGHNA and CDR2 as YNFKEQ. The CDR3 reads CASSQAGVLGSGNTIYF. CDR3 DNA: TGTGCCAGCAGCCAAGCGGGGGTTTTGGGCTCTGGAAACACCATATATTTT.

This clonotype showed up many times. The chain has TRBV3-1 and TRBJ2-1; 12 bases agree with TRBD2. V was clipped by 4 bases and J by 8 bases; unmatched bases: 6. The CDR3 sequence is 15 residues long. From germline, CDR1 is LGHDT and CDR2 YNNKEL (reference sequence). CDR3 residues: CASSLRLAGVDEQFF. The CDR3 region has the DNA TGTGCCAGCAGCCTTAGACTAGCGGGAGTGGATGAGCAGTTCTTC.

J is TRBJ2-7 and V is TRBV28; D tentatively reads TRBD1 or TRBD2 (5 bases each). Germline assignment: CDR1 MDHEN and CDR2 SYDVKM. V was clipped by 7 bases and J by 3 bases, with 16 bases between them. This CDR3 region has 14 residues. DNA of the CDR3: TGTGCCAGCAATGAACCGGGACGACTCTACGAGCAGTACTTC. Its translation is CASNEPGRLYEQYF.

This clonotype was recorded a few times. This chain links TRBV12-3 or TRBV12-4 with TRBJ2-2, with no clear D. Trimming pared 3 bases from V and 4 bases from J, leaving 12 bases between. CDR3 length: 15 amino acids. CDR3 sequence reads: CASSFFGMTTGELFF. In nucleotides, the CDR3 is TGTGCCAGCAGTTTTTTCGGTATGACCACCGGGGAGCTGTTTTTT.

The chain joins TRBV7-9 to TRBJ1-1; D call uncertain. The V gene lost 2 bases and the J gene lost 4 bases, with 11 bases spanning the gap. The CDR3 sequence is 14 residues long. Germline V gene lookup returns CDR1 SEHNR and CDR2 FQNEAQ (reference sequence). The CDR3 DNA reads TGTGCCAGCAGCTTACCCCTAAGGGCCACTGAAGCTTTCTTT. This translates into CASSLPLRATEAFF.

Notes on this clonotype: Sequence at one end of the junction differs from germline and may be a read error. CDR3 loop: CASSWDGLSSYHEQFF. The CDR3 coding sequence is TGCGCCAGCAGCTGGGATGGTTTGAGCTCCTACCATGAGCAGTTCTTC. The genes are TRBV5-1 and TRBJ2-1, with no clear D. This CDR3 spans 16 amino acids. In germline, CDR1 is SGHRS, CDR2 YFSETQ.

This clonotype was detected a few times. The rearrangement links TRBV27 to TRBJ1-4; tentative D call: TRBD1 (5 bases). The CDR3 extends over 13 amino acids. Germline CDR1 reads MNHEY; CDR2 reads SMNVEV (reference sequence). Trimming removed 5 bases from V and 7 bases from J, with 11 bases in between. The CDR3 is CASSRGSGEKLFF. The CDR3 nucleotides are TGTGCCAGCAGTAGGGGTTCTGGTGAAAAACTGTTTTTT.

The chain carries TRBV5-6 and TRBJ2-2; D gene ambiguous. Trimming pared 0 bases from V and 2 bases from J, leaving 8 bases between. This CDR3 has 15 amino acids. Per the germline V gene, CDR1 is SGHDT and CDR2 is YYEEEE. In DNA form, the CDR3 reads TGTGCCAGCAGCTTGGTGAGCACAAACACCGGGGAGCTGTTTTTT. It is translated as CASSLVSTNTGELFF.

This clonotype came up a few times. This rearrangement joins TRBV28 to TRBJ2-3; TRBD2 matches 11 bases. J gave up 5 bases and V 5 bases, and 12 bases lay outside the gene matches. CDR1 MDHEN and CDR2 SYDVKM come from the germline V gene. The CDR3 loop spans 17 amino acids. CDR3 bases: TGTGCCAGCAGTAATGCGGCTAGCGGGAGGCTGATAGATACGCAGTATTTT. It is translated as CASSNAASGRLIDTQYF.